This T cell receptor beta chain derives from a study of T cells in localized non-small cell lung cancer. In this sample, this clone turned up once. Its antigen remains unknown. The junction had 1 base not matched to a gene; V was cut back by 4 bases and J by 2 bases. CDR3 length: 14 amino acids. The germline V gene encodes CDR1 MDHEN and CDR2 SYDVKM. TCRdb's table, derived via immunoSEQ multiplex PCR, lists solely in-frame clones and lacks some. The table lists 25,000 to 35,000 clones, 92% of them singletons. Findings and limits, study-wide: The study found T cell clonality highest in uninvolved adjacent lung, above tumor.

The sample in question was peripheral blood mononuclear cells, obtained before any cancer treatment. The genes are TRBV28 and TRBJ2-7; TRBD2 agrees at 11 bases. The TCR comes from a woman aged 35 to 70 with stage III lung adenocarcinoma. The CDR3 region is CASSSSGGTYEQYF. CDR3 bases: TGTGCCAGCAGTTCTAGCGGGGGGACCTACGAGCAGTACTTC.